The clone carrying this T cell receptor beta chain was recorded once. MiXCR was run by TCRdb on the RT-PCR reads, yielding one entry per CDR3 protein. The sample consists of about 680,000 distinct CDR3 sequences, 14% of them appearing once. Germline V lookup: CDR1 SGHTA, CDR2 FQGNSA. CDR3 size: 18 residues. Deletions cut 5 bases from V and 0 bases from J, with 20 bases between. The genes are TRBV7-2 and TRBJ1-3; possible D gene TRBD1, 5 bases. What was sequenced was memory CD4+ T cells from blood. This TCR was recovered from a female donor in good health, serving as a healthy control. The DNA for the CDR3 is TGTGCCAGCAGCCGCTCGGGGGGGGAGTTCAGCTCTGGAAACACCATATATTTT. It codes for CASSRSGGEFSSGNTIYF.